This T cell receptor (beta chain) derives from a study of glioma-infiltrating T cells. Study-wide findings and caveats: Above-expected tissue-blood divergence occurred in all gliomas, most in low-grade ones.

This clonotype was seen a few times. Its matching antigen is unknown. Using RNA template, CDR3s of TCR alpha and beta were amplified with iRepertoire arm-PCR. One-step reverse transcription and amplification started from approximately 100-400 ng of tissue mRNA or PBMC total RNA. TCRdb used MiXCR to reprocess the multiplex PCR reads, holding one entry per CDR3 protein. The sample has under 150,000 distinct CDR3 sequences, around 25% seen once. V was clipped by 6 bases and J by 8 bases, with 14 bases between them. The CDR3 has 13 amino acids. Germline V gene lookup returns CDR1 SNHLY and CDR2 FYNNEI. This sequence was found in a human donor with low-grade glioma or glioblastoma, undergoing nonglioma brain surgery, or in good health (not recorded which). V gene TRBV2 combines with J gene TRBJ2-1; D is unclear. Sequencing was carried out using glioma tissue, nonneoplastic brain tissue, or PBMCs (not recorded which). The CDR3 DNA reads TGTGCCAGCAGCCCAAAGGCTAGGGATGAGCAGTTCTTC. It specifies CASSPKARDEQFF.